The rows below give T cell receptor beta chains drawn from one sample of a study of T cell changes during pregnancy in multiple sclerosis. Sequenced by immunoSEQ multiplex PCR; TCRdb stores in-frame clones only, minus some. The sample contains under 45,000 clones, approximately 90% of which appear only once. The source was CD8+ T cells from peripheral blood mononuclear cells, collected in the first trimester of pregnancy. These receptors all come from a female donor with multiple sclerosis, enrolled in a pregnancy study. Both conserved end residues are part of each CDR3. D genes are given only for firm matches. Rows give clone size only sometimes, using once, few, many, or a class for an expanded clone.

V gene	D gene	J gene	clone size	CDR3 protein	CDR3 DNA
TRBV19	.	TRBJ2-7	.	CASSQARDYEQYF	TGTGCCAGTAGTCAGGCCAGGGACTACGAGCAGTACTTC
TRBV6-4	TRBD1	TRBJ2-1	.	CASSDSIEGGSNEQFF	TGTGCCAGCAGTGACTCGATTGAAGGGGGCTCCAATGAGCAGTTCTTC
TRBV4-2	TRBD2	TRBJ2-7	.	CASSQVGTSGGAVEQYF	TGTGCCAGCAGCCAAGTCGGGACTAGCGGGGGGGCCGTAGAGCAGTACTTC
TRBV10-3	TRBD1	TRBJ1-1	many	CAISEWDRGEDTEAFF	TGTGCCATCAGTGAGTGGGACAGGGGCGAGGACACTGAAGCTTTCTTT
TRBV6-5	.	TRBJ1-2	.	CASSYSGDFYGYTF	TGTGCCAGCAGTTACTCTGGAGATTTCTATGGCTACACCTTC
TRBV6-5	.	TRBJ2-7	.	CASSSGSYEQYF	TGTGCCAGCAGTTCAGGTTCCTACGAGCAGTACTTC
TRBV19	TRBD2	TRBJ2-1	.	CASSDASSGGAYNEQFF	TGTGCCAGTAGCGATGCCTCGAGCGGGGGCGCGTACAATGAGCAGTTCTTC
TRBV25-1	TRBD2	TRBJ2-3	.	CASSEFSGGRGDTQYF	TGTGCCAGCAGTGAATTTAGCGGGGGTCGGGGAGATACGCAGTATTTT
TRBV5-1	TRBD1	TRBJ1-1	.	CASSLPGQEEAFF	TGCGCCAGCAGCTTGCCTGGACAGGAGGAAGCTTTCTTT
TRBV2	.	TRBJ2-7	.	CASREGRYEQYF	TGTGCCAGCAGGGAGGGTCGCTACGAGCAGTACTTC
TRBV9	.	TRBJ1-2	.	CASSVGQNSNYGYTF	TGTGCCAGCAGCGTAGGGCAGAATTCTAACTATGGCTACACCTTC
TRBV21-1	.	TRBJ2-3	.	CAKIIQGSDTQYF	TGTGCCAAGATAATACAGGGATCAGATACGCAGTATTTT
TRBV7-3	.	TRBJ1-1	.	CASSSDIGTEAFF	TGTGCCAGCAGCTCGGACATAGGAACTGAAGCTTTCTTT
TRBV14	.	TRBJ1-1	few	CASSQDLGGTEAFF	TGTGCCAGCAGCCAAGACCTGGGGGGAACTGAAGCTTTCTTT
TRBV30	.	TRBJ1-1	few	CAWSPNPRGEAFF	TGTGCCTGGAGCCCTAACCCCAGGGGCGAAGCTTTCTTT
TRBV28	TRBD1	TRBJ1-4	.	CASSYTGGTDEKLFF	TGTGCCAGCAGTTACACAGGGGGCACGGATGAAAAACTGTTTTTT
TRBV2	TRBD2	TRBJ2-5	.	CASSGGLAGASQETQYF	TGTGCCAGCAGTGGAGGACTAGCGGGGGCTTCCCAAGAGACCCAGTACTTC
TRBV5-6	.	TRBJ1-2	.	CASSLNVGYGYTF	TGTGCCAGCAGCTTGAATGTCGGCTATGGCTACACCTTC
TRBV13	.	TRBJ2-1	.	CASSLGSSAPNEQFF	TGTGCCAGCAGCTTAGGGTCTAGCGCGCCGAATGAGCAGTTCTTC
TRBV7-3	.	TRBJ2-1	.	CASSLPPDNEQFF	TGTGCCAGCAGCTTACCCCCTGACAATGAGCAGTTCTTC
TRBV19	TRBD2	TRBJ2-3	.	CASSIGGEDTQYF	TGTGCCAGTAGTATCGGGGGGGAAGATACGCAGTATTTT
TRBV9	.	TRBJ2-1	once	CASSPKTSSNEQFF	TGTGCCAGCAGCCCTAAGACTAGTTCCAATGAGCAGTTCTTC
TRBV5-3	.	TRBJ1-1	few	CARSLAYLEVTEAFF	TGTGCCAGAAGCTTGGCTTACCTCGAGGTAACTGAAGCTTTCTTT
TRBV27	.	TRBJ1-1	once	CASSLYRGDTEAFF	TGTGCCAGCAGTTTATACCGGGGGGACACTGAAGCTTTCTTT
TRBV9	TRBD2	TRBJ2-1	.	CASSVDGGAQREQFF	TGTGCCAGCAGCGTAGACGGGGGGGCACAGAGGGAGCAGTTCTTC
TRBV13	.	TRBJ1-6	.	CASSSLRVGWSPLHF	TGTGCCAGCAGCTCCCTCAGGGTTGGTTGGTCACCCCTCCACTTT
TRBV4-2	.	TRBJ1-1	.	CASSQSSDGGNTEAFF	TGTGCCAGCAGCCAGTCGTCGGACGGAGGGAACACTGAAGCTTTCTTT
TRBV29-1	.	TRBJ1-2	.	CSATRDITERHYGYTF	TGCAGCGCCACCCGGGACATCACAGAACGTCACTATGGCTACACCTTC
TRBV4-3	.	TRBJ2-3	.	CASSPGGLGDTQYF	TGCGCCAGCAGCCCAGGCGGGCTGGGAGATACGCAGTATTTT
TRBV9	.	TRBJ1-5	.	CASSVGAGRNQPQHF	TGTGCCAGCAGCGTAGGGGCAGGTAGAAATCAGCCCCAGCATTTT
TRBV7-8	TRBD2	TRBJ2-5	.	CASSPLAGVGETQYF	TGTGCCAGCAGTCCTCTAGCGGGGGTTGGAGAGACCCAGTACTTC
TRBV19	.	TRBJ1-2	.	CASSTRTTNYGYTF	TGTGCCAGTAGTACTAGAACGACTAACTATGGCTACACCTTC
TRBV11-2	.	TRBJ2-6	.	CASSLGAGVLTF	TGTGCCAGCAGCTTGGGGGCAGGCGTCCTGACTTTC
TRBV5-6	.	TRBJ2-7	.	CASSPGSPYEQYF	TGTGCCAGCAGCCCGGGATCCCCCTACGAGCAGTACTTC
TRBV4-2	TRBD2	TRBJ2-2	large	CASSQDPLAGGPPQLFF	TGTGCCAGCAGCCAAGATCCCCTAGCGGGGGGACCTCCTCAGCTGTTTTTT
TRBV11-2	TRBD1	TRBJ2-3	.	CASSLAGQPGQGPDTQYF	TGTGCCAGCAGCTTAGCGGGGCAACCGGGACAGGGCCCAGATACGCAGTATTTT
TRBV25-1	TRBD1	TRBJ1-6	few	CASSLTGGGNSPLHF	TGTGCCAGCAGCCTTACAGGGGGAGGAAATTCACCCCTCCACTTT
TRBV9	.	TRBJ2-4	.	CASGGASIKNIQYF	TGTGCCAGCGGGGGGGCCTCGATAAAAAACATTCAGTACTTC
TRBV20-1	.	TRBJ1-1	.	CSGGGTEAFF	TGCAGTGGGGGGGGGACTGAAGCTTTCTTT
TRBV7-9	.	TRBJ1-1	.	CASSISSSPQGTEAFF	TGTGCCAGCAGCATTAGTAGCTCCCCTCAGGGCACTGAAGCTTTCTTT
TRBV13	.	TRBJ1-2	.	CASSSEDYGYTF	TGTGCCAGCAGCTCAGAAGACTATGGCTACACCTTC
TRBV5-1	.	TRBJ1-4	once	CASSWPSGDATNEKLFF	TGCGCCAGCAGCTGGCCCTCAGGGGATGCAACTAATGAAAAACTGTTTTTT
TRBV4-3	.	TRBJ1-4	large	CASSQDPGRGSEKLFF	TGCGCCAGCAGCCAAGATCCCGGCAGGGGTAGTGAAAAACTGTTTTTT
TRBV9	TRBD1	TRBJ1-2	.	CASSVYQGARYGYTF	TGTGCCAGCAGCGTATATCAGGGGGCCAGGTATGGCTACACCTTC
TRBV2	TRBD1	TRBJ2-5	.	CASTSSKTGWSETQYF	TGTGCCAGCACGTCGAGTAAGACAGGGTGGTCAGAGACCCAGTACTTC
TRBV9	.	TRBJ2-7	.	CASSGSSYEQYF	TGTGCCAGCAGCGGTTCTTCCTACGAGCAGTACTTC
TRBV11-2	.	TRBJ2-3	.	CASSQPAGRTDTQYF	TGTGCCAGCAGCCAGCCTGCGGGCCGCACAGATACGCAGTATTTT
TRBV7-5	.	TRBJ1-1	.	CVRSRTLEAFF	TGTGTCAGAAGCCGGACACTTGAAGCTTTCTTT
TRBV2	.	TRBJ1-5	once	CASSEARGFQPQHF	TGTGCCAGCAGTGAAGCGCGAGGGTTTCAGCCCCAGCATTTT
TRBV7-9	TRBD2	TRBJ2-1	.	CASTWTSGGDNEQFF	TGTGCCAGCACCTGGACTAGCGGGGGTGACAATGAGCAGTTCTTC
TRBV7-2	.	TRBJ2-7	.	CASSWTGDYEQYF	TGTGCCAGCAGCTGGACTGGGGACTACGAGCAGTACTTC
TRBV19	.	TRBJ2-1	once	CASSIGQANNEQFF	TGTGCCAGTAGTATAGGACAGGCCAACAATGAGCAGTTCTTC
TRBV4-1	.	TRBJ1-5	.	CASSPLAGNNQPQHF	TGCGCCAGCAGCCCACTTGCGGGGAACAATCAGCCCCAGCATTTT
TRBV27	.	TRBJ2-7	.	CASSFPGSYEQYF	TGTGCCAGCAGTTTCCCGGGTTCCTACGAGCAGTACTTC
TRBV11-2	.	TRBJ1-1	once	CASSSHYRQFMNTEAFF	TGTGCCAGCAGCTCGCACTACCGACAGTTCATGAACACTGAAGCTTTCTTT
TRBV15	.	TRBJ1-2	.	CATSRDRGVPVYGYTF	TGTGCCACCAGCAGAGACCGGGGGGTCCCCGTCTATGGCTACACCTTC
TRBV2	TRBD1	TRBJ2-7	.	CASSDPSTGVNEQYF	TGTGCCAGCAGTGACCCTTCGACAGGGGTCAACGAGCAGTACTTC
TRBV7-9	.	TRBJ1-1	.	CASSLGLGGLNTEAFF	TGTGCCAGCAGCTTAGGCCTAGGCGGGTTGAACACTGAAGCTTTCTTT
TRBV15	.	TRBJ2-7	once	CATSRERGSYEQYF	TGTGCCACCAGCAGAGAAAGGGGCTCCTACGAGCAGTACTTC
TRBV11-2	.	TRBJ1-5	.	CASSLGPGLHQPQHF	TGTGCCAGCAGCTTAGGGCCAGGGTTACATCAGCCCCAGCATTTT